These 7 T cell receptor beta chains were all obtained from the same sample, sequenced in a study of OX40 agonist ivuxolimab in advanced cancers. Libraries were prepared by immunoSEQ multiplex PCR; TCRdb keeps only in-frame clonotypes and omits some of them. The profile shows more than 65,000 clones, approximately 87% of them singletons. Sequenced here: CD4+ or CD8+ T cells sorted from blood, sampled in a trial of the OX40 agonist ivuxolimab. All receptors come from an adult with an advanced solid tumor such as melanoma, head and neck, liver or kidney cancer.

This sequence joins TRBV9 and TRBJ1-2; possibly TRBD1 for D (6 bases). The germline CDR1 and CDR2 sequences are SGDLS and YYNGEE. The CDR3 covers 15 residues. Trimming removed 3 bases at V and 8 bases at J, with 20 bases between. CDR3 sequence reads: CASSANRVGIGGYTF. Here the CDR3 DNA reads TGTGCCAGCAGCGCAAACAGGGTGGGGATTGGGGGCTACACCTTC.

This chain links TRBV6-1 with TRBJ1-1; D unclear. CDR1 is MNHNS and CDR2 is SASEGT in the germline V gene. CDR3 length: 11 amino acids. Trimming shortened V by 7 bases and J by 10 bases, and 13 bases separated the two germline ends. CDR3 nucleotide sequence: TGTGCCAGCAAATACGTTTGGACAGCTTTCTTT. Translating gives CASKYVWTAFF.

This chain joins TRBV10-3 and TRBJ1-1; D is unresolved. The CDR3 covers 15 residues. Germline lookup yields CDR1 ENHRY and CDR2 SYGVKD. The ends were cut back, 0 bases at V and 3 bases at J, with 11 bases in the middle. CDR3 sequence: CAISESMVLDTEAFF. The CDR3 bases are TGTGCCATCAGTGAGTCGATGGTACTGGACACTGAAGCTTTCTTT.

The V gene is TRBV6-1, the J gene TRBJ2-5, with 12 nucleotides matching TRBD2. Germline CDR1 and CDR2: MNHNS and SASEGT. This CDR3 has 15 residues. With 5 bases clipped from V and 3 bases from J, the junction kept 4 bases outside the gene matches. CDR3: CASSMTSGSEETQYF. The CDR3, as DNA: TGTGCCAGCAGTATGACTAGCGGGAGTGAAGAGACCCAGTACTTC.

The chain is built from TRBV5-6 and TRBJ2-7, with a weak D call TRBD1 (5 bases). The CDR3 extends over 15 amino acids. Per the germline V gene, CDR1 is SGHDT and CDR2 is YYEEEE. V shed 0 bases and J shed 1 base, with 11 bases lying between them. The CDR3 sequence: CASSLVGGASYEQYF. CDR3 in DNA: TGTGCCAGCAGCTTGGTAGGTGGGGCATCCTACGAGCAGTACTTC.

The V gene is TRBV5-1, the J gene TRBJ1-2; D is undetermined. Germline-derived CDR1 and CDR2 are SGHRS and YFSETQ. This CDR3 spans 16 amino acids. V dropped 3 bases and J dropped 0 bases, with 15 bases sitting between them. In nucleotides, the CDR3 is TGCGCCAGCAGCTCCCGAGCCGGGAGAGCTAACTATGGCTACACCTTC. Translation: CASSSRAGRANYGYTF.

In DNA, the CDR3 is TGTGCCAGCAGCTTAGGCGACGGTAACTATGGCTACACCTTC. It encodes CASSLGDGNYGYTF. V usage is TRBV7-9 and J usage is TRBJ1-2; D is uncertain. CDR1 and CDR2 (germline): SEHNR, FQNEAQ (reference sequence). Trimming pared 1 base from V and 1 base from J, leaving 7 bases between. This CDR3 spans 14 amino acids.